This entry lists 5 T cell receptor beta chains sequenced from one sample in a study of T cell repertoires in cytomegalovirus infection. Their antigens remain unidentified. TCRdb processed the reads anew with MiXCR; each CDR3 protein has one entry. The sample records 100,000 to 150,000 distinct CDR3 sequences, 30% to 40% being singletons. Material: CD8+ T cells from cultured PBMCs, obtained from culture after CMV antigen stimulation. These TCRs come from a human donor in good health (CMV status not recorded). Some clones in this sample may be carry-over from other donors' samples.

This sequence joins TRBV19 and TRBJ1-2; a possible D gene is TRBD1 (6 bases). This CDR3 is 13 amino acids long. CDR1 and CDR2 (germline): LNHDA, SQIVND (reference sequence). V was cut by 5 bases and J by 5 bases, with 12 bases left in between. This chain's CDR3 is CASSAQGGYGYTF. The DNA for the CDR3 is TGTGCCAGTAGTGCACAGGGTGGTTATGGCTACACCTTC.

The chain employs TRBV6-1 and TRBJ1-1; D gene ambiguous. The V end lost 1 base, the J end lost 1 base, and 4 bases lay between the germline ends. The germline gives CDR1 MNHNS, CDR2 SASEGT. The CDR3 has 13 amino acids. CDR3 nucleotide sequence: TGTGCCAGCAGTGAAGGGAAGAACACTGAAGCTTTCTTT. Residues: CASSEGKNTEAFF.

The chain employs TRBV7-4 and TRBJ2-7; D is unclear. Per the germline V gene, CDR1 is SGHVT and CDR2 is SQSDAQ. The CDR3 covers 13 residues. V dropped 4 bases and J dropped 1 base, with 8 bases sitting between them. CDR3 in DNA: TGTGCCAGCAGCTCAGTGCAGTCCTACGAGCAGTACTTC. This translates into CASSSVQSYEQYF.

This chain uses TRBV7-9 with TRBJ1-2; no clear D gene. CDR1 SEHNR and CDR2 FQNEAQ come from the germline V gene (reference sequence). CDR3 length equals 14 residues. V lost 4 bases and J lost 8, with 17 bases in between. The CDR3 DNA reads TGTGCCAGCAGCTCCACTAGCTCGGGAAACGGCTACACCTTC. Translation gives CASSSTSSGNGYTF.

This clonotype has just a few counts. The V gene is TRBV5-1, the J gene TRBJ2-5; a possible D gene is TRBD2 (5 bases). The length of the CDR3 is 13 residues. V was clipped by 1 base and J by 5 bases, with 9 bases between them. Germline V lookup: CDR1 SGHRS, CDR2 YFSETQ. CDR3 sequence reads: CASSLNGDETQYF. Written as DNA, the CDR3 is TGCGCCAGCAGCTTGAACGGGGATGAGACCCAGTACTTC. Variable domain in full (rest from reference TRBV5-1 and TRBJ2-5): KAGVTQTPRYLIKTRGQQVTLSCSPISGHRSVSWYQQTPGQGLQFLFEYFSETQRNKGNFPGRFSGRQFSNSRSEMNVSTLELGDSALYLCASSLNGDETQYFGPGTRLLVL.